This T cell receptor beta chain is drawn from a study of breast tumors, draining lymph nodes, adjacent tissues. General study results and limits: Tumors had less TCR diversity than lymph nodes, more than nontumor tissue. The data were judged consistent with most tumor T cells coming from lymph node and expanding in tumor. Data only fit, rather than demonstrated, lymph node origin of most tumor T cells. Tumor and nontumor repertoires were significantly more similar in luminal-like than in basal-like breast cancer.

TCRdb called the multiplex PCR reads again in MiXCR, with one record for every CDR3 protein. The table shows about 140,000 distinct CDR3 sequences, with approximately 20% occurring only once. Breast cancer patients provided tissue from their axillary draining lymph nodes. The table lists this clonotype with a few counts. Its target is not known. The junction had 9 bases not matched to a gene; V was cut back by 1 base and J by 7 bases. The CDR3 totals 15 residues. In germline, CDR1 is MNHEY, CDR2 SMNVEV (reference sequence). The genes are TRBV27 and TRBJ1-2, with TRBD1 matching 7 bases. What was sequenced was axillary lymph node tissue. This receptor was identified in a female donor with breast cancer. Some clones in this sample may be carry-over from other donors' samples. The CDR3 spells CASSLWRTGVSGYTF. For the CDR3, the DNA is TGTGCCAGCAGTTTATGGAGGACAGGCGTCAGTGGCTACACCTTC.